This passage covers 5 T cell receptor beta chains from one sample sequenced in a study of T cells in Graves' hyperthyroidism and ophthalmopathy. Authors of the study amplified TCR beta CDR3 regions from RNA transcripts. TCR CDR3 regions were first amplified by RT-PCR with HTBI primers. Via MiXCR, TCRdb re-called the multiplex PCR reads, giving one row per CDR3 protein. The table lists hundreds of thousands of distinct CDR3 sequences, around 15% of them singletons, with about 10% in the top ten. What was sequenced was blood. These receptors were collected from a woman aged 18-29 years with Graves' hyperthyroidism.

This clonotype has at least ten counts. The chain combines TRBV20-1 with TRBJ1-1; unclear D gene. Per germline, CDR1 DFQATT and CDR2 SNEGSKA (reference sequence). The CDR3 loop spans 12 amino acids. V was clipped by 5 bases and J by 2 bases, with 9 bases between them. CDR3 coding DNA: TGCAGTGCTGATACACCAAACACTGAAGCTTTCTTT. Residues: CSADTPNTEAFF.

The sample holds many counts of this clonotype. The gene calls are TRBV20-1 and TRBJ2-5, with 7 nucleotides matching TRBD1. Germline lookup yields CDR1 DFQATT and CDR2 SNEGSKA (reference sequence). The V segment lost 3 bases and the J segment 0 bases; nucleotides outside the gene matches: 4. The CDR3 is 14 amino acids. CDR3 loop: CSASRGLYQETQYF. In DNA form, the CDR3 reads TGCAGTGCTAGTAGGGGGCTGTACCAAGAGACCCAGTACTTC.

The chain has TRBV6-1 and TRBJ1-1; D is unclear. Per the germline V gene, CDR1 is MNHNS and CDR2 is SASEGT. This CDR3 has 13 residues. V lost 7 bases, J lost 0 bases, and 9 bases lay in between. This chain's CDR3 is CASTAPMNTEAFF. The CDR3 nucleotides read TGTGCCAGCACGGCACCGATGAACACTGAAGCTTTCTTT.

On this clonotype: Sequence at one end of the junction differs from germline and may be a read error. The CDR3 nucleotides read TGTACCACCAGTGATTTCAAAGGAAATGAGGAGCTGTTTTTT. The encoded protein is CTTSDFKGNEELFF. The rearrangement links TRBV24-1 to TRBJ2-2; D unclear. The CDR3 has 14 residues. Germline V lookup: CDR1 KGHDR, CDR2 SFDVKD.

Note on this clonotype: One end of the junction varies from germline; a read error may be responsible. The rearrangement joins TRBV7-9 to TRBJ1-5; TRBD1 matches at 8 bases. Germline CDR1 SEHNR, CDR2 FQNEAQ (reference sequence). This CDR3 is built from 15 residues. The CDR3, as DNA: TGTGCCAGCAGCTTCGGACAGGGCAACAATCGGCCCCAGCATTTT. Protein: CASSFGQGNNRPQHF.